Included here is one T cell receptor beta chain sequence, with context. Its antigen is undetermined. The PCR ran on 60 Vbeta and 13 Jbeta primers. Profiling relied on immunoSEQ multiplex PCR, and the TCRdb table lists in-frame clones only, not all of them. Of around 280,000 clones in the sample, 85% to 90% are singletons; the top ten hold roughly 2%. The data derive from a study of cytomegalovirus exposure and HLA in healthy donors. Study details: Out of about 170 million T cells, an earlier analysis found around 120 million unique TCR beta sequences in total.

The CDR3 covers 14 residues. The germline V gene encodes CDR1 SNHLY and CDR2 FYNNEI. V shed 7 bases, J shed 2 bases, and the junction held 8 bases outside the gene matches. Overall study results and limits: Per a prior analysis, the majority of TCR beta V segments were productive roughly 87% or roughly 30% of the time. Highly shared variants forming one cluster were likely a sequencing artifact.

V is TRBV2 and J is TRBJ2-7, with TRBD2 matching 7 bases. The sequencing input was PBMCs. The clonotype originates from a woman aged 18-29 years in good health and CMV-seronegative. This CDR3 reads CASIRDREAYEQYF. CDR3 nucleotide sequence: TGTGCCAGCATACGGGATCGGGAGGCCTACGAGCAGTACTTC.